Sequencing of this T cell receptor beta chain was carried out in a study of post-analysis software for immune sequencing data (dated by TCRdb to between 2014 and 2017). Turning to the overall study: Recorded disease courses included relapsing-remitting, secondary progressive and progressive-relapsing multiple sclerosis, with some patients lacking subtype annotation. The patient repertoires were compared against approximately twelve previously published healthy control repertoires obtained from donors aged 6 to 25 years. A subset of samples was prepared in parallel using single-end sample barcoding, then pooled and co-amplified after Illumina adapter ligation. Beyond this particular receptor, the publication reports: Multiple sclerosis patients had significantly lower normalized Chao1 diversity than controls, a result that suggests substantial peripheral T-cell clonal expansion. Direct clustering with F measure revealed strong co-clustering of samples prepared in the same batch, which led to a batch-effect correction. The control group was slightly older than the multiple sclerosis patient group.

This clonotype was found a few times. Its recognized antigen is unknown. At one of its ends the junction is not consistent with the germline gene, which may arise from a read error. To demonstrate the VDJtools post-analysis software, TCR beta repertoires were profiled from the peripheral blood of about 13 young patients with multiple sclerosis. The multiple sclerosis patients were children and adolescents ranging in age from about 6 to 17 years. Receptors were amplified or captured by PCR. The sample was run on an Illumina HiSeq 2500. To reduce PCR and sequencing biases, unique molecular identifiers were incorporated into the TCR beta cDNA libraries. About 0.5 million cDNA molecules were obtained for every 1 to 10 million input T cells, so each molecule roughly corresponded to one T cell. Patient libraries were prepared and sequenced with the same protocol used for the earlier healthy control dataset. Samples belonging to the same batch were prepared together, multiplexed and sequenced on a shared HiSeq lane. In the source study's methods: Raw barcoded reads were processed with MIGEC, discarding single-read molecular identifier groups before consensus assembly and CDR3 extraction. Clonotype tables were post-analysed with VDJtools, normalizing diversity by down-sampling all datasets to the smallest sample size. Repertoire overlap clustering matched CDR3 amino acid but not nucleotide sequences to correct batch-related cross-sample contamination. In-frame beta chains were kept once TCRdb had trimmed the public reads at Q25 with fastp and called clones with MiXCR. Identical CDR3 proteins give one entry, which carries the most common genes and DNA. For this entry, the V and J calls and clone size follow TCRdb and not the study's own pipeline. The sample profile shows roughly 600,000 distinct CDR3 sequences; 44% of them were found once. The top ten clonotypes cover over 1.5% of the sample.

Sequencing was carried out using blood. The clonotype originates from a girl aged 5 to 17 with multiple sclerosis.

The CDR3 protein: CASSVAGGSSPLHF. At the DNA level, the sequence is TGTGCCAGCAGCGTAGCAGGGGGAAGTTCACCCCTCCACTTT. This chain joins TRBV7-9 to TRBJ1-6; TRBD1 lines up with 7 middle nucleotides. Its CDR3 holds 14 amino acids, cysteine through phenylalanine. Only CDR3 DNA is held: 42 bases, read in frame from base 1. As encoded in the germline V gene (reference sequence), CDR1 is SEHNR while CDR2 is FQNEAQ.